This passage covers 9 T cell receptor beta chains from one sample sequenced in a study of CD4 T cells in relation to SARS-CoV-2 and coronaviruses (dated by TCRdb to the early 2020s). CD4+ T cells from unexposed donors were collected before the COVID-19 pandemic (2011-2018). Following 10 days of culture, the EasySep CD4+ T cell isolation kit was used to isolate CD4+ T cells. Receptors were amplified or captured by the immunoSEQ multiplex PCR assay. The immuneACCESS repertoire file appears here via TCRdb, limited to in-frame rearrangements. These files lack a portion of the clones; in checked studies, under half of the deficit traces to unresolved V genes, and the cause of the others is not known. Counted in this sample were tens of thousands of clones; approximately 76% of them appeared once. 9.5% to 15% of the sample is held by the ten biggest clonotypes. Their target antigens are unknown. The sequenced sample was CD4+ T cells from PBMCs, cultured in vitro. The origin of the receptors is a human donor in good health.

The J gene is TRBJ2-1, the V gene TRBV19; no clear D. Trimming removed 1 base at V and 4 bases at J, with 11 bases between. The CDR3 runs 15 residues. Germline CDR1 LNHDA, CDR2 SQIVND (reference sequence). The CDR3 spells CASSIGEEPYNEQFF. Here the CDR3 DNA reads TGTGCCAGTAGTATAGGTGAGGAGCCGTACAATGAGCAGTTCTTC.

The CDR3: CASSGRLAGVGEQYF. The DNA for the CDR3 is TGTGCCAGCAGTGGAAGACTAGCGGGAGTAGGCGAGCAGTACTTC. V gene TRBV2 combines with J gene TRBJ2-7; 12 bases are a match to TRBD2. CDR1 SNHLY and CDR2 FYNNEI come from the germline V gene. The CDR3 is made up of 15 amino acids. V dropped 4 bases and J dropped 6; count of bases not matched to a gene: 7.

J is TRBJ1-4 and V is TRBV6-5; D possibly corresponds to TRBD1 (6 bases). Germline CDR1 is MNHEY and CDR2 is SVGAGI. Trimming pared 2 bases from V and 2 bases from J, leaving 12 bases between. CDR3 length: 16 residues. The CDR3 region has the DNA TGTGCCAGCAGTTACCCACAGGGATGGACTAATGAAAAACTGTTTTTT. As protein: CASSYPQGWTNEKLFF.

The J gene is TRBJ2-1, the V gene TRBV15; D is possibly TRBD2 (5 bases). The V gene lost 0 bases and the J gene lost 3 bases, with 15 bases spanning the gap. The germline V gene has CDR1 LNHNV and CDR2 YYDKDF (reference sequence). The CDR3 runs to 17 residues. The CDR3 loop reads CATSREGLRGIYNEQFF. The CDR3 nucleotides are TGTGCCACCAGCAGAGAAGGTCTCAGAGGGATCTACAATGAGCAGTTCTTC.

The J gene is TRBJ2-1, the V gene TRBV24-1; TRBD1 matches at 11 bases. Germline CDR1 and CDR2: KGHDR and SFDVKD. V lost 4 bases and J lost 9; bases outside the gene matches: 19. This CDR3 contains 19 residues. CDR3 bases: TGTGCCACCAGTGACCACGAAAAATTGGACAGGGGGCCCTCTGGTGAGCAGTTCTTC. Residues: CATSDHEKLDRGPSGEQFF.

The V call is TRBV30, the J call TRBJ1-3; maybe TRBD1 (6 bases). Per germline, CDR1 GTSNPN and CDR2 SVGIG (reference sequence). Trimming left V 7 bases short and J 0 bases short, with 16 bases between. The CDR3 spans 15 residues. The CDR3 coding sequence is TGTGCCTTCCGGACAGACACGAGCTCTGGAAACACCATATATTTT. Translation gives CAFRTDTSSGNTIYF.

This chain links TRBV5-1 with TRBJ1-6, with a tentative D call TRBD1 (5 bases). The germline V and J ends were trimmed by 0 bases and 6 bases, with 10 bases remaining between them. CDR1 SGHRS and CDR2 YFSETQ come from the germline V gene. The CDR3 runs to 15 residues. CDR3 in DNA: TGCGCCAGCAGCTTGGACGGGGCGGCTAATTCACCCCTCCACTTT. It is translated as CASSLDGAANSPLHF.

The J gene is TRBJ2-2, the V gene TRBV11-3; D uncertain. Germline V gene data show CDR1 as SGHNT and CDR2 as YENEEA. V lost 5 bases and J 3 bases, leaving 4 bases between the germline ends. The CDR3 covers 12 residues. In nucleotides, the CDR3 is TGTGCCAGCAGCACATACACCGGGGAGCTGTTTTTT. It codes for CASSTYTGELFF.

This clone showed up just once. The chain recombines TRBV19 with TRBJ2-3; 7 bases fit TRBD2. Germline assignment: CDR1 LNHDA and CDR2 SQIVND (reference sequence). This CDR3 spans 17 amino acids. Trimming at V came to 6 bases and at J to 0 bases, leaving 12 bases not matched to a gene. The CDR3 nucleotides are TGTGCCAGTAGCCCCTACGCCGGGGGGATAAGCACAGATACGCAGTATTTT. Its protein is CASSPYAGGISTDTQYF.